The 30 T cell receptor beta chains reported below all come from one sample, sequenced in a study of patients and donors after allogeneic stem cell transplantation. TCRdb reanalysed the RT-PCR reads using MiXCR and keeps one entry per CDR3 protein. The top ten hold under 6.5% of the sample, which has some 960,000 distinct CDR3 sequences, roughly 17% seen once. Sequenced input: blood, either unsorted or a sorted T cell fraction (not recorded which). These receptors originate from a human donor who was either an allogeneic HSCT recipient or a stem cell or donor lymphocyte infusion donor (not recorded which). It is not recorded whose cells these are; they may come from a transplant donor.

The V call is TRBV29-1, the J call TRBJ2-1; D is uncertain. V shed 5 bases and J shed 4 bases, with 6 bases lying between them. The V gene's germline CDR1 is SQVTM and CDR2 ANQGSEA. CDR3 length equals 11 residues. In nucleotides, the CDR3 is TGCAGCGTTTCGACATACAATGAGCAGTTCTTC. It yields the protein CSVSTYNEQFF.

The rearrangement links TRBV12-3 or TRBV12-4 to TRBJ2-1; no definite D call. CDR3 length: 12 residues. Trimming shortened V by 7 bases and J by 1 base, and 5 bases separated the two germline ends. CDR3 DNA sequence: TGTGCCAGCAAGCTTTCCTACAATGAGCAGTTCTTC. Translating gives CASKLSYNEQFF.

The chain couples TRBV5-5 to TRBJ1-1; 7 bases agree with TRBD1. This CDR3 comprises 13 residues. Germline V gives CDR1 SGHKS, CDR2 YYEKEE (reference sequence). Unmatched junction bases numbered 11, after V lost 10 bases and J lost 5 bases. CDR3 DNA: TGTGCCGCTAAGAAGGAGGGGGCTACTGAAGCTTTCTTT. Its protein is CAAKKEGATEAFF. The entire variable domain, with the rest obtained from reference TRBV5-5 and TRBJ1-1, is as follows: DAGVTQSPTHLIKTRGQQVTLRCSPISGHKSVSWYQQVLGQGPQFIFQYYEKEERGRGNFPDRFSARQFPNYSSELNVNALLLGDSALYLCAAKKEGATEAFFGQGTRLTVV.

The V and J genes are TRBV7-2 and TRBJ2-7; D may be TRBD1 (6 bases). Trimming cost V 5 bases and J 2 bases, with 13 bases left between them. Germline lookup yields CDR1 SGHTA and CDR2 FQGNSA. This CDR3 contains 14 residues. CDR3 amino acids: CASSRGTFPYEQYF. CDR3 coding DNA: TGTGCCAGCAGCAGAGGGACATTCCCCTACGAGCAGTACTTC. Full variable domain (outside the CDR3, taken from reference TRBV7-2 and TRBJ2-7): GAGVSQSPSNKVTEKGKDVELRCDPISGHTALYWYRQSLGQGLEFLIYFQGNSAPDKSGLPSDRFSAERTGGSVSTLTIQRTQQEDSAVYLCASSRGTFPYEQYFGPGTRLTVT.

The table lists this clonotype with a few counts. The rearrangement uses TRBV12-3 or TRBV12-4 and TRBJ2-4; D assignment may be TRBD1 or TRBD2 (6 bases each). The CDR3 runs to 16 residues. Trimming stripped 3 bases from V and 1 base from J, with 13 bases between. The CDR3 bases are TGTGCCAGCAGTTTTAGGGGGGCCCGGGCCAAAAACATTCAGTACTTC. This sequence encodes CASSFRGARAKNIQYF.

V gene TRBV3-1 combines with J gene TRBJ2-1; D gene unclear. The V end was cut by 0 bases, the J end by 4 bases, with 7 bases between. This CDR3 is 14 amino acids long. Germline CDR1 reads LGHDT; CDR2 reads YNNKEL (reference sequence). The CDR3 region has the DNA TGTGCCAGCAGCCAAGAATCCCAATACAATGAGCAGTTCTTC. Its translation is CASSQESQYNEQFF.

The CDR3 is CASSLFGDSTDTQYF. The CDR3 coding sequence is TGTGCCAGCAGCTTGTTCGGGGACAGCACAGATACGCAGTATTTT. The chain uses TRBV5-6 and TRBJ2-3; possibly TRBD1 or TRBD2 for D (5 bases each). The CDR3 length is 15 residues. V was pared by 1 base and J by 0 bases, with 9 bases between. Germline CDR1 SGHDT, CDR2 YYEEEE.

This clonotype was counted a few times. V gene TRBV10-3 combines with J gene TRBJ2-3, with 7 nucleotides matching TRBD2. Germline CDR1 and CDR2: ENHRY and SYGVKD. V trimming: 4 bases; J trimming: 2 bases; junction bases outside the gene matches: 3. The CDR3 is 14 amino acids. The CDR3 spells CAISAAGATDTQYF. The CDR3 DNA reads as TGTGCCATCAGTGCGGCGGGAGCCACAGATACGCAGTATTTT.

This clonotype was counted at least ten times. This rearrangement joins TRBV4-3 to TRBJ1-2, with 9 bases that match TRBD1. Germline CDR1 is LGHNA and CDR2 is YSLEER. The CDR3 runs to 17 residues. Trimming took 1 base from V and 3 from J; bases not matched to a gene: 9. In DNA form, the CDR3 reads TGCGCCAGCAGCCAAGTTCGGACAGGGGTCCTTGACTATGGCTACACCTTC. It translates to CASSQVRTGVLDYGYTF.

This clonotype was picked up a small number of times. The rearrangement uses TRBV20-1 and TRBJ2-1, with 11 bases aligning to TRBD2. J gave up 1 base and V 3 bases, and 2 bases lay outside the gene matches. There are 15 residues in the CDR3. The germline V gene has CDR1 DFQATT and CDR2 SNEGSKA (reference sequence). CDR3 amino acids: CSARGLADSYNEQFF. The DNA for the CDR3 is TGCAGTGCTAGGGGACTAGCGGATTCCTACAATGAGCAGTTCTTC.

The CDR3 loop is CSVELSPGLSGDNEQFF. The CDR3 nucleotides are TGCAGCGTTGAATTATCACCGGGACTATCGGGAGACAATGAGCAGTTCTTC. V gene TRBV29-1 combines with J gene TRBJ2-1; 7 bases line up with TRBD2. Germline CDR1 reads SQVTM; CDR2 reads ANQGSEA. V lost 2 bases, J lost 5 bases, and 15 bases stayed unmatched. The CDR3 sequence is 17 residues long.

In this sample, this clonotype turned up a few times. V usage is TRBV7-3 and J usage is TRBJ2-2, with a weak D call TRBD1 (7 bases). Trimming cost V 3 bases and J 7 bases, with 12 bases left between them. CDR3 length: 14 residues. Germline loops: CDR1 SGHTA, CDR2 FQGTGA. This CDR3 reads CASSFRQGGGELFF. The CDR3 DNA reads as TGTGCCAGCAGCTTCCGACAGGGAGGCGGGGAGCTGTTTTTT.

This clonotype appeared a few times. The chain employs TRBV21-1 and TRBJ1-2; no check of the table's D call, TRBD1, against the DNA was made. TRBV21-1 constitutes a pseudogene. The CDR3 sequence is 16 residues long. The CDR3 region is CASRKVVLPCYYGYTF. Written as DNA, the CDR3 is TGTGCCAGCAGAAAGGTTGTCCTTCCCTGTTACTATGGCTACACCTTC.

This clonotype has only a few counts. The genes are TRBV7-6 and TRBJ2-3; TRBD2 is a possible D gene (7 bases). Germline CDR1 reads SGHVS; CDR2 reads FNYEAQ. This CDR3 contains 17 residues. V was shortened by 0 bases and J by 3 bases, with 16 bases between the two germline ends. CDR3 sequence reads: CASSLALGGGGTDTQYF. Here the CDR3 DNA reads TGTGCCAGCAGCTTAGCGTTGGGCGGGGGCGGAACAGATACGCAGTATTTT. Complete variable domain (other parts from reference TRBV7-6 and TRBJ2-3): GAGVSQSPRYKVTKRGQDVALRCDPISGHVSLYWYRQALGQGPEFLTYFNYEAQQDKSGLPNDRFSAERPEGSISTLTIQRTEQRDSAMYRCASSLALGGGGTDTQYFGPGTRLTVL.

In its sample, this clonotype was seen many times. The rearrangement links TRBV3-1 to TRBJ2-7; D uncertain. This CDR3 is built from 11 residues. In germline, CDR1 is LGHDT, CDR2 YNNKEL (reference sequence). V lost 3 bases and J lost 4, with 4 bases in between. The CDR3 here is CASSQGYEQYF. DNA of the CDR3: TGTGCCAGCAGCCAGGGGTACGAGCAGTACTTC.

The chain combines TRBV2 with TRBJ2-7; TRBD2 aligns across 10 bases. This CDR3 is 16 amino acids long. V trimming: 8 bases; J trimming: 5 bases; junction bases outside the gene matches: 15. From germline, CDR1 is SNHLY and CDR2 FYNNEI. CDR3 amino acids: CASRSRGSGGRHEQYF. CDR3 DNA: TGTGCCAGCCGCTCCCGTGGTAGCGGGGGGAGACACGAGCAGTACTTC.

On this clonotype itself: The junction shows a germline mismatch at one end, possibly a read error. The chain joins TRBV6-6 to TRBJ2-7; 7 nucleotides match TRBD2. The germline V gene encodes CDR1 MNHNY and CDR2 SVGAGI (reference sequence). The CDR3 has 13 residues. The CDR3: CVSSYETSHEQYF. CDR3 nucleotide sequence: TGTGTCAGCAGTTACGAGACTAGCCACGAGCAGTACTTC.

The V and J genes are TRBV4-3 and TRBJ2-1; possibly TRBD2 for D (5 bases). CDR1 is LGHNA, CDR2 YSLEER, per germline. V lost 1 base and J lost 8, with 15 bases in between. The CDR3 consists of 15 residues. CDR3 nucleotides: TGCGCCAGCAGCCAAGGGTTCGGGGAATTGGATGAGCAGTTCTTC. Translated: CASSQGFGELDEQFF.

This clonotype was found once. This chain uses TRBV11-3 with TRBJ2-5; D is unresolved. V dropped 6 bases and J dropped 5 bases, with 16 bases sitting between them. The CDR3 has 14 residues. CDR1 is SGHNT and CDR2 is YENEEA in the germline V gene. The CDR3 sequence: CASSSPKKGETQYF. DNA of the CDR3: TGTGCCAGCAGTTCTCCAAAGAAAGGGGAGACCCAGTACTTC. Drawing the rest from reference TRBV11-3 and TRBJ2-5, the complete variable domain is EAGVVQSPRYKIIEKKQPVAFWCNPISGHNTLYWYLQNLGQGPELLIRYENEEAVDDSQLPKDRFSAERLKGVDSTLKIQPAELGDSAVYLCASSSPKKGETQYFGPGTRLLVL.

The rearrangement links TRBV7-2 to TRBJ2-1; possible D gene TRBD2, 5 bases. Germline V lookup: CDR1 SGHTA, CDR2 FQGNSA. CDR3 size: 12 residues. V lost 2 bases to trimming and J lost 9 bases, with 8 bases between them. This CDR3 is CASSLNRGEQFF. As DNA, the CDR3 is TGTGCCAGCAGCTTAAACCGGGGTGAGCAGTTCTTC.

Many counts were recorded for this clonotype. The chain recombines TRBV5-1 with TRBJ2-1; D uncertain. The V end lost 0 bases, the J end lost 4 bases, and 11 bases lay between the germline ends. The CDR3 has 15 residues. Per germline, CDR1 SGHRS and CDR2 YFSETQ. In nucleotides, the CDR3 is TGCGCCAGCAGCTTGGAGAGACTGACGTACAATGAGCAGTTCTTC. Amino acid sequence: CASSLERLTYNEQFF.

This clonotype has more than one count but fewer than ten. The rearrangement joins TRBV4-1 to TRBJ1-5; D possibly corresponds to TRBD1 (6 bases). This CDR3 has 15 residues. The V gene's germline CDR1 is MGHRA and CDR2 YSYEKL. Trimming left V 0 bases short and J 8 bases short, with 14 bases between. CDR3 region: CASSQEYGPGEPQHF. The CDR3, as DNA: TGCGCCAGCAGCCAAGAGTACGGCCCAGGGGAGCCCCAGCATTTT.

The table lists this clonotype with a few counts. The chain is built from TRBV20-1 and TRBJ2-1; TRBD1 matches 7 bases. Germline V gene data show CDR1 as DFQATT and CDR2 as SNEGSKA (reference sequence). The CDR3 consists of 18 residues. V gave up 1 base and J gave up 2 bases; unmatched junction bases: 14. The CDR3 here is CSARVVTTGEFTYNEQFF. CDR3 sequence (DNA): TGCAGTGCTAGAGTGGTTACCACAGGGGAGTTCACCTACAATGAGCAGTTCTTC.

This clonotype was observed a few times. This chain joins TRBV10-3 and TRBJ2-3; D uncertain. The germline V gene has CDR1 ENHRY and CDR2 SYGVKD. The CDR3 has 15 amino acids. Trimming pared 2 bases from V and 3 bases from J, leaving 12 bases between. CDR3 bases: TGTGCCATCAGTGAGCGGGCCGCGAGTACAGATACGCAGTATTTT. Encoded protein: CAISERAASTDTQYF.

This chain uses TRBV30 with TRBJ2-7, with TRBD2 matching over 10 bases. CDR3 length equals 14 residues. J gave up 3 bases and V 0 bases, and 2 bases lay outside the gene matches. Germline CDR1 reads GTSNPN; CDR2 reads SVGIG (reference sequence). CDR3 sequence: CAWSVGLAIYEQYF. In nucleotides, the CDR3 is TGTGCCTGGAGTGTGGGACTAGCGATCTACGAGCAGTACTTC.

The chain combines TRBV6-1 with TRBJ1-2, with D unresolved. This CDR3 has 14 amino acids. V was shortened by 5 bases and J by 4 bases, with 14 bases between the two germline ends. Germline V gene data show CDR1 as MNHNS and CDR2 as SASEGT. CDR3: CASSPRRIPYGYTF. The DNA of the CDR3 is TGTGCCAGCAGTCCTCGACGGATTCCCTATGGCTACACCTTC.

The rearrangement joins TRBV29-1 to TRBJ2-7; a possible D gene is TRBD2 (6 bases). The length of the CDR3 is 12 residues. Germline V gene lookup returns CDR1 SQVTM and CDR2 ANQGSEA. V dropped 4 bases and J dropped 6 bases, with 13 bases sitting between them. In nucleotides, the CDR3 is TGCAGCGTTGTGGAGGGAGTACGCGAGCAGTACTTC. Protein: CSVVEGVREQYF.

The chain is built from TRBV20-1 and TRBJ2-5; the D is unclear. Trimming stripped 1 base from V and 0 bases from J, with 15 bases between. The CDR3 has 16 amino acids. CDR1 DFQATT and CDR2 SNEGSKA come from the germline V gene (reference sequence). The CDR3 is CSARGSGRRYQETQYF. CDR3 nucleotides: TGCAGTGCTAGAGGGTCGGGCCGCCGGTACCAAGAGACCCAGTACTTC.

The CDR3 protein is CSVERQGGGYTF. The CDR3 coding sequence is TGCAGCGTTGAAAGGCAGGGAGGCGGCTACACCTTC. V and J are TRBV29-1 and TRBJ1-2; possibly TRBD1 for D (5 bases). The CDR3 consists of 12 residues. Germline V gene data show CDR1 as SQVTM and CDR2 as ANQGSEA. Trimming cost V 2 bases and J 8 bases, with 12 bases left between them. The full variable domain, its missing parts supplied by reference TRBV29-1 and TRBJ1-2, is SAVISQKPSRDICQRGTSLTIQCQVDSQVTMMFWYRQQPGQSLTLIATANQGSEATYESGFVIDKFPISRPNLTFSTLTVSNMSPEDSSIYLCSVERQGGGYTFGSGTRLTVV.

This clonotype was seen a handful of times. CDR3 region: CASSLHEGATEAFF. In nucleotides, the CDR3 is TGTGCCAGCAGCTTACATGAGGGGGCCACTGAAGCTTTCTTT. This chain links TRBV7-8 with TRBJ1-1; 7 bases are a match to TRBD1. The ends lost 2 bases at V and 4 bases at J; junction bases unmatched: 4. The CDR3 contains 14 residues. The V gene's germline CDR1 is SGHVS and CDR2 FQNEAQ.